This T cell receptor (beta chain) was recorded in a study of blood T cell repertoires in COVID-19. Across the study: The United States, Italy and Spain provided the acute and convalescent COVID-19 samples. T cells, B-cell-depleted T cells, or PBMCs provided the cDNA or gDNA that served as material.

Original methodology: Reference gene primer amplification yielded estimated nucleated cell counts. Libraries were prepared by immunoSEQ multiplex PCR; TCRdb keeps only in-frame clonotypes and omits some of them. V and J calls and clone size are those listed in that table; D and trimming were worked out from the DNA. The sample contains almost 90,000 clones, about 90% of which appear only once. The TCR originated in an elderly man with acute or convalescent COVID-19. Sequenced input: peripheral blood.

This chain's CDR3 is CASSESDRMNTEAFF. Written as DNA, the CDR3 is TGTGCCAGCAGTGAATCGGACAGAATGAACACTGAAGCTTTCTTT. V is TRBV25-1 and J is TRBJ1-1, with D tentatively TRBD1 (6 bases). V gave up 1 base and J gave up 0 bases, with 9 bases separating them. Looked up from germline, CDR1 is MGHDK and CDR2 is SYGVNS. This CDR3 is built from 15 residues. The full variable domain, with the rest looked up from reference TRBV25-1 and TRBJ1-1, is EADIYQTPRYLVIGTGKKITLECSQTMGHDKMYWYQQDPGMELHLIHYSYGVNSTEKGDLSSESTVSRIRTEHFPLTLESARPSHTSQYLCASSESDRMNTEAFFGQGTRLTVV.